This T cell receptor beta chain derives from a study of blood T cell repertoires in COVID-19. On the study more broadly: From the United States, Italy and Spain came samples of acute and convalescent COVID-19. PBMCs, B-cell-depleted T cells, or T cells were the source of the cDNA or gDNA that made up the material.

Measured with immunoSEQ multiplex PCR; TCRdb has only the in-frame clones, and not every one. This table has a few hundred thousand clones, around 88% appearing once. Unmatched junction bases numbered 7, after V lost 5 bases and J lost 3 bases. The CDR3 covers 15 residues. Germline CDR1 and CDR2: SGHVS and FNYEAQ. A Seattle source enrolled patients during active infection and followed them longitudinally. The TCR comes from a woman in her forties or fifties with COVID-19, enrolled during active disease. Input material: peripheral blood. The genes are TRBV7-6 and TRBJ2-7; TRBD1 matches at 10 bases. The chain's CDR3 is CASSAGQGRLYEQYF. In DNA, the CDR3 is TGTGCCAGCAGCGCGGGACAGGGGAGACTCTACGAGCAGTACTTC.